This T cell receptor (beta chain) appears in the sequencing data of a study of T cell responses to AZD1222 COVID-19 vaccine (dated by TCRdb to the early 2020s). Context from the whole study: TCR sequencing was performed for over 230 trial participants, of whom about 200 were given two doses of AZD1222 and around 26 were given two doses of MenACWY control vaccine. Trial participants were enrolled by age into subgroups of 18-55, 56-69 and 70-plus years, and 148, 28 and 57 TCR-sequenced participants, respectively, were included in these subgroups.

The CDR3 starts with the cysteine, ends with the phenylalanine, and has 16 residues. Only the CDR3 DNA stays, 48 bases, in frame from base 1. CDR1 MGHRA and CDR2 YSYEKL were looked up in the germline V gene. The V end loses 4 bases and the J end loses 3 bases, and a stretch of 16 bases separates them. The CDR3 regions of human TCRbeta chains were analyzed by immunosequencing. In the original analysis: TCRs in the repertoires were matched against a reference library of SARS-CoV-2-specific TCRs that had been generated with the MIRA antigen-specificity platform. Breadth was defined as the fraction of unique TCRs that were SARS-CoV-2-associated, and depth was defined as the fraction of total T cells that were SARS-CoV-2-associated. Using the MIRA data, each spike-specific TCR was mapped to the spike region that the TCR reacts to and placed in a CD4 or CD8 class. Log10-transformed breadth and depth values were compared by one-way ANOVA with Sidak's multiple comparisons tests. The immuneACCESS repertoire file appears here via TCRdb, limited to in-frame rearrangements. These files lack a portion of the clones; in checked studies, under half of the deficit traces to unresolved V genes, and the cause of the others is not known. The D gene and trimming were derived from the DNA, and the V and J assignments and clone size from that table. The sample yields about 84,000 clones; around 85% were counted once. 8.5% to 12% of the sample belongs to the ten largest clones.

Overall study results and their limits: Most participants were white British and females outnumbered males, and the authors suggested that clonal diversity may have been underestimated. A significant rise in spike-specific TCR breadth and depth was observed after two AZD1222 doses relative to day 0 and relative to MenACWY recipients. Reportedly, close to half of the unique spike-specific TCRs recognized epitopes lying outside the regions that are mutated in the B.1.351 and B.1.1.7 variants. The 56-69-year group was small, and its depth increase did not reach significance, likely because of low power. Only five or six AZD1222 recipients were SARS-CoV-2 seropositive at baseline, limiting conclusions about previously exposed vaccinees. Because no day 14 peak-response samples were available, the repertoires could be characterized only after the peak T cell response. The vaccine-associated CD4 TCRs covered the entire spike protein, and the dominant responses fell in regions 160-218 and 743-854.

On this clone: Its antigen remains undetermined. The record has no base qualities; no much larger clone is one base away.

This specimen's time point label, per the study, means: about 28 days (+/-7) after the second vaccine dose. AZD1222 recipients with second doses at about 4 weeks or about 12 weeks were pooled, because spike-specific TCR depth and breadth did not differ between schedules. Vaccinee samples were obtained from the UK trials COV001 and COV002, which included a single-blind randomized controlled phase 2/3 trial of AZD1222 (ChAdOx1 nCoV-19) in healthy adults. For TCRbeta chain sequencing, PBMC samples were collected from trial participants at day 0 and at day 28 after the second dose. This material consisted of peripheral blood, taken 28 days after the second AZD1222 dose. The V and J genes are TRBV4-1 and TRBJ1-5; possibly the D gene is TRBD1, per 5 matching bases. This clonotype was sampled from an adult who received the AZD1222 COVID-19 vaccine. The sequenced DNA is TGCGCCAGCAGCCTAGATTGGGGGATGGACAATCAGCCCCAGCATTTT. Its product reads: CASSLDWGMDNQPQHF.